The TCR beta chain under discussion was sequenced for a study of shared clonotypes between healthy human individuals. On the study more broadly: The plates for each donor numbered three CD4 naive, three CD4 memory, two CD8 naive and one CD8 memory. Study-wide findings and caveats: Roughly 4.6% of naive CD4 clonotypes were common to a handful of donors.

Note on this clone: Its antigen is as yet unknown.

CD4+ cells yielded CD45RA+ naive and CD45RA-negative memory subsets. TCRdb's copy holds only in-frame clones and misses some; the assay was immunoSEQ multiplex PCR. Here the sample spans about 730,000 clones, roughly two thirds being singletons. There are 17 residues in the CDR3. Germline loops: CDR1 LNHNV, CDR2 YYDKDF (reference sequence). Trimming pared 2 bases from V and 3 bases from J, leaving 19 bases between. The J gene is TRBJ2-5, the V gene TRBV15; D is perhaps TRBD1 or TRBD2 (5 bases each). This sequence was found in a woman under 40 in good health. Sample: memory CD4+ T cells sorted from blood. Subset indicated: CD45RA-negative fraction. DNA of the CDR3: TGTGCCACCAGCAGATCGGGACCGGGAACAGACGAAGAGACCCAGTACTTC. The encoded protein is CATSRSGPGTDEETQYF.